The T cell receptor (beta chain) under discussion was sequenced for a study of blood T cell repertoires in COVID-19. Method: immunoSEQ multiplex PCR; TCRdb's copy keeps in-frame clones and lacks some. The top ten hold 7.9% of the sample, which has roughly 110,000 clones, 82% seen once. The CDR3 has 15 residues. Germline CDR1 and CDR2: LGHDT and YNNKEL (reference sequence). V shed 1 base, J shed 15 bases, and the junction held 9 bases outside the gene matches. Source material: peripheral blood. The genes are TRBV3-1 (or the pseudogene TRBV3-2) and TRBJ2-1, with 13 bases lining up with TRBD2. This TCR was recovered from a man between 65 and 85 years old with acute or convalescent COVID-19. The CDR3 DNA reads as TGTGCCAGCAGCCAAGGCCGACTAGCGGGGGGAGCGGGGTTCTTC. Protein product: CASSQGRLAGGAGFF.